This entry describes one T cell receptor (beta chain). This specimen comes from a study of beta chain features in type 1 diabetes. Expressed TCRB transcripts were sequenced, since all the RNA that had been isolated was reverse transcribed. TCRdb keeps only in-frame clones here, not all; method: immunoSEQ multiplex PCR. The sample records hundreds of thousands of clones, around 15% being singletons. The V end was cut by 8 bases, the J end by 8 bases, with 18 bases between. The CDR3 sequence is 14 residues long. Germline V gene sequence: CDR1 MNHEY, CDR2 SMNVEV (reference sequence). The sequencing input was central memory CD4+ T cells from blood. The sequence derives from a man aged 30 to 39 in good health. V is TRBV27 and J is TRBJ1-4, with D perhaps TRBD1 (5 bases). CDR3 loop: CASADSGSWEKLFF. The CDR3 coding sequence is TGTGCCAGCGCAGACTCAGGGTCATGGGAAAAACTGTTTTTT.